These 15 T cell receptor beta chains came from one sample sequenced in a study of beta chain features in type 1 diabetes. Their specific antigens are unknown. Study-level findings and limits: Researchers report that Type 1 diabetes patients had moderately but significantly shorter TCRB CDR3s across all four CD4+ subsets.

The study reverse transcribed the entire isolated RNA, so it sequenced expressed TCRB transcripts. Profiled with immunoSEQ multiplex PCR; TCRdb holds only in-frame clones, not every one. The sample includes 500,000 to 650,000 clones, around 12% of them seen just once. The source material was naive CD4+ T cells from blood. These receptors were collected from a man aged 25-40 years with type 1 diabetes.

Regarding this clone: Other DNA variants within this sample encode the same CDR3. The chain uses TRBV2 and TRBJ1-1; 9 bases align to TRBD1. The CDR3 is made up of 12 amino acids. V was pared by 6 bases and J by 5 bases, with 1 base of the junction left unmatched. From germline, CDR1 is SNHLY and CDR2 FYNNEI. CDR3 in amino acids: CASRGQGTEAFF. In DNA form, the CDR3 reads TGTGCCAGCAGAGGACAGGGGACTGAAGCTTTCTTT.

The sample holds a few counts of this clone. V and J are TRBV7-2 and TRBJ1-2; D is unresolved. Trimming cost V 0 bases and J 2 bases, with 7 bases left between them. The CDR3 runs to 14 residues. CDR1 and CDR2 from the germline V gene are SGHTA and FQGNSA. This CDR3 is CASSLASGNYGYTF. For the CDR3, the DNA is TGTGCCAGCAGCTTAGCGTCGGGAAACTATGGCTACACCTTC.

This clone has more than one count but fewer than ten. The chain uses TRBV5-6 and TRBJ2-3; TRBD1 agrees at 7 bases. The CDR3 spans 13 residues. Germline V gives CDR1 SGHDT, CDR2 YYEEEE. Here the CDR3 DNA reads TGTGCGCCCTTGGACAGGACTACAGATACGCAGTATTTT. Translation: CAPLDRTTDTQYF.

This chain joins TRBV27 and TRBJ1-3; a possible D gene is TRBD1 (5 bases). Germline V gene lookup returns CDR1 MNHEY and CDR2 SMNVEV (reference sequence). The CDR3 covers 18 residues. Trimming shortened V by 3 bases and J by 3 bases, and 21 bases separated the two germline ends. CDR3 nucleotide sequence: TGTGCCAGCAGTTTGTTCCTGCCCTCGACAGTTAGTGGAAACACCATATATTTT. It is translated as CASSLFLPSTVSGNTIYF.

J is TRBJ1-4 and V is TRBV4-2; D is unclear. The CDR3 sequence is 15 residues long. V dropped 2 bases and J dropped 7 bases, with 14 bases sitting between them. Germline V gene lookup returns CDR1 LGHNA and CDR2 YNFKEQ. The CDR3 DNA sequence: TGTGCCAGCAGCCAACAGGACCTTGCGGGTGAAAAACTGTTTTTT. Translated: CASSQQDLAGEKLFF.

The CDR3 sequence is CASSDHMSAFSKSSYNSPLHF. CDR3 coding DNA: TGTGCCAGCAGTGACCATATGAGTGCCTTCTCGAAGAGCTCCTATAATTCACCCCTCCACTTT. The rearrangement uses TRBV2 and TRBJ1-6, with unresolved D. The CDR3 totals 21 residues. V was clipped by 3 bases and J by 0 bases, with 24 bases between them. From germline, CDR1 is SNHLY and CDR2 FYNNEI. The whole variable domain, filled in from reference TRBV2 and TRBJ1-6, reads EPEVTQTPSHQVTQMGQEVILRCVPISNHLYFYWYRQILGQKVEFLVSFYNNEISEKSEIFDDQFSVERPDGSNFTLKIRSTKLEDSAMYFCASSDHMSAFSKSSYNSPLHFGNGTRLTVT.

V gene TRBV27 combines with J gene TRBJ2-1; a weak D match, TRBD1 (5 bases). Between the trimmed V and J ends, which lost 3 bases and 5 bases, there was a span of 11 bases. Germline CDR1 MNHEY, CDR2 SMNVEV (reference sequence). The CDR3 contains 14 residues. CDR3: CASSFRQTNNEQFF. Here the CDR3 DNA reads TGTGCCAGCAGTTTTCGACAGACGAACAATGAGCAGTTCTTC.

The chain has TRBV13 and TRBJ2-3; D may be TRBD1 (5 bases). This CDR3 has 15 residues. The V end lost 1 base, the J end lost 2 bases, and 10 bases lay between the germline ends. Germline CDR1 PRHDT, CDR2 FYEKMQ (reference sequence). CDR3 bases: TGTGCCAGCAGCTTAGCGAGACAGATCACAGATACGCAGTATTTT. Its protein is CASSLARQITDTQYF.

The CDR3 DNA follows: TGTGCCAGTGCTCTTTCCCAGGGAACCAAAAACATTCAGTACTTC. It translates to CASALSQGTKNIQYF. This chain links TRBV19 with TRBJ2-4, with D maybe TRBD1 (5 bases). With 8 bases removed from V and 2 bases from J, the gap between germline ends came to 16 bases. Germline V lookup: CDR1 LNHDA, CDR2 SQIVND (reference sequence). The CDR3 spans 15 residues.

The chain uses TRBV7-9 and TRBJ2-3; D possibly corresponds to TRBD2 (6 bases). From germline, CDR1 is SEHNR and CDR2 FQNEAQ (reference sequence). There are 15 residues in the CDR3. Deletions cut 5 bases from V and 0 bases from J, with 12 bases between. CDR3 residues: CASSPPGLSTDTQYF. CDR3 in DNA: TGTGCCAGCAGCCCACCGGGACTGAGCACAGATACGCAGTATTTT. The variable domain in full, completed from reference TRBV7-9 and TRBJ2-3, reads DTGVSQNPRHKITKRGQNVTFRCDPISEHNRLYWYRQTLGQGPEFLTYFQNEAQLEKSRLLSDRFSAERPKGSFSTLEIQRTEQGDSAMYLCASSPPGLSTDTQYFGPGTRLTVL.

This clone showed up just a few times. The gene calls are TRBV18 and TRBJ2-3; D is ambiguous. The V gene lost 5 bases and the J gene lost 1 base, with 16 bases spanning the gap. Germline assignment: CDR1 KGHSH and CDR2 LQKENI. There are 16 residues in the CDR3. For the CDR3, the DNA is TGTGCCAGCTCAAGGACCACCACGTTAGGCACAGATACGCAGTATTTT. As protein: CASSRTTTLGTDTQYF.

This clone was counted only a few times. J is TRBJ2-3 and V is TRBV7-6; D tentatively fits TRBD1 or TRBD2 (5 bases each). Deletions cut 2 bases from V and 0 bases from J, with 18 bases between. Germline CDR1 SGHVS, CDR2 FNYEAQ. This CDR3 has 18 residues. The CDR3 sequence: CASSLWDGGRASTDTQYF. The CDR3 DNA sequence: TGTGCCAGCAGCTTATGGGACGGCGGCAGAGCTAGCACAGATACGCAGTATTTT.

This clone showed up just a few times. The chain joins TRBV6-5 to TRBJ1-2; tentative D call: TRBD1 (5 bases). Germline values: CDR1 MNHEY, CDR2 SVGAGI. The V gene lost 5 bases and the J gene lost 4 bases, with 11 bases spanning the gap. The CDR3 runs 13 residues. For the CDR3, the DNA is TGTGCCAGCAGTACAGACAGTACCTATGGCTACACCTTC. This gives the protein CASSTDSTYGYTF.

This clone has more than one count but fewer than ten. The chain combines TRBV28 with TRBJ2-4; D possibly matches TRBD1 or TRBD2 (6 bases each). CDR3 length: 15 amino acids. Germline V lookup: CDR1 MDHEN, CDR2 SYDVKM. Trimming shortened V by 4 bases and J by 4 bases, and 14 bases separated the two germline ends. CDR3: CASSSQGGWKNIQYF. The CDR3 DNA is TGTGCCAGCAGTTCACAGGGAGGTTGGAAAAACATTCAGTACTTC. The variable domain in full, completed from reference TRBV28 and TRBJ2-4, reads DVKVTQSSRYLVKRTGEKVFLECVQDMDHENMFWYRQDPGLGLRLIYFSYDVKMKEKGDIPEGYSVSREKKERFSLILESASTNQTSMYLCASSSQGGWKNIQYFGAGTRLSVL.

This clone was observed a handful of times. The CDR3 reads CASGFRAVNTGELFF. The CDR3 DNA follows: TGTGCTAGTGGTTTCCGAGCGGTGAACACCGGGGAGCTGTTTTTT. The chain carries TRBV12-5 and TRBJ2-2; TRBD2 is a possible D gene (5 bases). V was shortened by 3 bases and J by 1 base, with 9 bases between the two germline ends. The CDR3 covers 15 residues. Germline-derived CDR1 and CDR2 are LGHNT and FRNRAP.